The 18 T cell receptor beta chains in this list originate from one sample, sequenced in a study of shared clonotypes between healthy human individuals. Produced via immunoSEQ multiplex PCR; TCRdb's table is partial and in-frame only. The table lists 2 million to 2.5 million clones, 85% to 95% of them singletons. Sequencing was carried out using naive CD4+ T cells from PBMCs. Regarding subset: CD45RA+ positively selected. The receptors stem from a man between 18 and 35 years old in good health. Some clones in this sample may be carry-over from other donors' samples.

The rearrangement links TRBV18 to TRBJ2-2; D perhaps matches TRBD2 (5 bases). V was shortened by 4 bases and J by 8 bases, with 8 bases between the two germline ends. The germline gives CDR1 KGHSH, CDR2 LQKENI. The CDR3 runs 12 residues. CDR3 DNA: TGTGCCAGCTCACGCGGGCAGGGGGAGCTGTTTTTT. Its translation is CASSRGQGELFF.

This chain uses TRBV7-9 with TRBJ2-3; maybe TRBD1 (6 bases). V gave up 5 bases and J gave up 2 bases, with 14 bases separating them. The CDR3 spans 15 residues. Per germline, CDR1 SEHNR and CDR2 FQNEAQ (reference sequence). The CDR3 spells CASSLQQGPTDTQYF. The CDR3 region has the DNA TGTGCCAGCAGCCTTCAACAGGGCCCCACAGATACGCAGTATTTT.

The gene calls are TRBV9 and TRBJ2-1; 9 bases are shared with TRBD2. Per germline, CDR1 SGDLS and CDR2 YYNGEE. The CDR3 length is 15 residues. Trimming cost V 3 bases and J 9 bases; bases outside gene matches: 10. CDR3 loop: CASSAFSGRSTEQFF. The CDR3 DNA sequence: TGTGCCAGCAGCGCTTTCAGCGGGAGGTCGACTGAGCAGTTCTTC.

The V call is TRBV5-8, the J call TRBJ1-2; D is unresolved. The CDR3 is 15 residues long. Trimming pared 1 base from V and 1 base from J, leaving 11 bases between. Germline CDR1 and CDR2: SGHTS and YDEGEE. In nucleotides, the CDR3 is TGTGCCAGCAGCTTGCTGGCACCGATTAACTATGGCTACACCTTC. This translates into CASSLLAPINYGYTF.

The chain carries TRBV5-1 and TRBJ2-1; D tentatively fits TRBD1 or TRBD2 (5 bases each). The V gene lost 0 bases and the J gene lost 3 bases, with 10 bases spanning the gap. Germline CDR1 and CDR2: SGHRS and YFSETQ. The CDR3 spans 15 residues. The CDR3 loop is CASSLVGDHYNEQFF. The CDR3 nucleotides are TGCGCCAGCAGCTTGGTGGGGGACCACTACAATGAGCAGTTCTTC.

The genes are TRBV7-9 and TRBJ2-7; no firm D call. Per the germline V gene, CDR1 is SEHNR and CDR2 is FQNEAQ (reference sequence). Deletions cut 1 base from V and 3 bases from J, with 10 bases between. There are 14 residues in the CDR3. The CDR3 spells CASSLGGLNYEQYF. The DNA of the CDR3 is TGTGCCAGCAGCTTAGGTGGCCTCAACTACGAGCAGTACTTC.

The rearrangement joins TRBV9 to TRBJ2-2, with a tentative D call TRBD1 (5 bases). With 2 bases removed from V and 4 bases from J, the gap between germline ends came to 9 bases. The CDR3 is 14 amino acids. CDR1 SGDLS and CDR2 YYNGEE come from the germline V gene. The CDR3 loop is CASSVQGSTGELFF. The DNA of the CDR3 is TGTGCCAGCAGCGTCCAGGGTTCCACCGGGGAGCTGTTTTTT.

The chain combines TRBV11-3 with TRBJ2-1, with 8 bases lining up with TRBD2. CDR1 SGHNT and CDR2 YENEEA come from the germline V gene. CDR3 length: 16 residues. Trimming removed 1 base from V and 4 bases from J; junction bases left unmatched: 6. CDR3 sequence reads: CASSLGAGGAYNEQFF. In nucleotides, the CDR3 is TGTGCCAGCAGCTTAGGGGCGGGAGGTGCATACAATGAGCAGTTCTTC.

This clone was seen a handful of times. A junction end diverges from the germline sequence, so it may reflect a read error. The chain links TRBV28 to TRBJ1-1; D is unclear. The CDR3 extends over 11 amino acids. Germline loops: CDR1 MDHEN, CDR2 SYDVKM. CDR3 nucleotides: TGTGCCAGCGCTATGAACGCTGAAGCTTTCTTT. Translating gives CASAMNAEAFF.

The V call is TRBV5-1, the J call TRBJ2-7, with D maybe TRBD2 (7 bases). Germline V gene data show CDR1 as SGHRS and CDR2 as YFSETQ. The length of the CDR3 is 16 residues. The V end was cut by 3 bases, the J end by 3 bases, with 19 bases between. The CDR3 DNA follows: TGCGCCAGCAGCTCCTTAGTTTCGGGGGGCCACTACGAGCAGTACTTC. This encodes CASSSLVSGGHYEQYF.

The V gene is TRBV28, the J gene TRBJ2-7; 10 bases map to TRBD2. This CDR3 has 16 residues. After removal of 8 bases from V and 0 bases from J, the junction contained 10 bases not matched to a gene. Germline-derived CDR1 and CDR2 are MDHEN and SYDVKM. The chain's CDR3 is CASASSGSTFSYEQYF. The CDR3, as DNA: TGTGCCAGCGCTTCTAGCGGGAGTACCTTCTCCTACGAGCAGTACTTC. The whole variable domain, remainder taken from reference TRBV28 and TRBJ2-7, is DVKVTQSSRYLVKRTGEKVFLECVQDMDHENMFWYRQDPGLGLRLIYFSYDVKMKEKGDIPEGYSVSREKKERFSLILESASTNQTSMYLCASASSGSTFSYEQYFGPGTRLTVT.

The chain carries TRBV11-3 and TRBJ2-2; 12 bases are shared with TRBD2. After removal of 5 bases from V and 3 bases from J, the junction contained 13 bases not matched to a gene. This CDR3 comprises 19 residues. CDR1 and CDR2 (germline): SGHNT, YENEEA. This CDR3 reads CASSPGLAGPFGDTGELFF. Here the CDR3 DNA reads TGTGCCAGCAGCCCGGGACTAGCGGGCCCTTTTGGGGACACCGGGGAGCTGTTTTTT.

This chain links TRBV28 with TRBJ1-1; D uncertain. Germline V gives CDR1 MDHEN, CDR2 SYDVKM. The CDR3 loop spans 13 amino acids. The germline V and J ends were trimmed by 1 base and 11 bases, with 14 bases remaining between them. The CDR3 here is CASSLLGLRSAFF. CDR3 nucleotide sequence: TGTGCCAGCAGTTTATTGGGCCTTCGGAGCGCTTTCTTT.

This clone has just one count. This chain uses TRBV18 with TRBJ1-2; 7 bases match TRBD1. CDR1 and CDR2 (germline): KGHSH, LQKENI. The CDR3 sequence is 16 residues long. V lost 2 bases and J lost 6; bases outside the gene matches: 12. CDR3 DNA sequence: TGTGCCAGCTCACCATTTGGAGAGGGGGCGCAGGATGGCTACACCTTC. Translation: CASSPFGEGAQDGYTF. Combining the CDR3 with reference TRBV18 and TRBJ1-2 gives the whole variable domain NAGVMQNPRHLVRRRGQEARLRCSPMKGHSHVYWYRQLPEEGLKFMVYLQKENIIDESGMPKERFSAEFPKEGPSILRIQQVVRGDSAAYFCASSPFGEGAQDGYTFGSGTRLTVV.

Of note for this clone: This same CDR3 is encoded by further DNA sequences in the sample. The chain joins TRBV18 to TRBJ2-7; 7 bases match TRBD2. Germline assignment: CDR1 KGHSH and CDR2 LQKENI. There are 16 residues in the CDR3. V was clipped by 0 bases and J by 1 base; unmatched bases: 6. The DNA for the CDR3 is TGTGCCAGCTCACCACCGAGCGGGGCCCTATCCTACGAGCAGTACTTC. Protein: CASSPPSGALSYEQYF. The full variable domain, rest sourced from reference TRBV18 and TRBJ2-7, is NAGVMQNPRHLVRRRGQEARLRCSPMKGHSHVYWYRQLPEEGLKFMVYLQKENIIDESGMPKERFSAEFPKEGPSILRIQQVVRGDSAAYFCASSPPSGALSYEQYFGPGTRLTVT.

The CDR3 region is CASSLPGVNTIYF. The CDR3 coding sequence is TGTGCCAGCAGTTTGCCAGGGGTAAACACCATATATTTT. The V and J genes are TRBV6-6 and TRBJ1-3; D perhaps matches TRBD1 (6 bases). Germline assignment: CDR1 MNHNY and CDR2 SVGAGI (reference sequence). The CDR3 contains 13 residues. The V end was cut by 4 bases, the J end by 6 bases, with 10 bases between.

This chain uses TRBV27 with TRBJ1-5, with TRBD1 matching 9 bases. CDR1 and CDR2 (germline): MNHEY, SMNVEV (reference sequence). V shed 3 bases, J shed 0 bases, and the junction held 6 bases outside the gene matches. This CDR3 has 17 amino acids. The CDR3 DNA reads TGTGCCAGCAGTTTCCGGACAGGGGCGTATAGCAATCAGCCCCAGCATTTT. Translation gives CASSFRTGAYSNQPQHF.

The table lists this clone with a count of one. Written as DNA, the CDR3 is TGTGCCAGCAGCCCAGGCAGACTAGCCGATGAGCAGTTCTTC. It encodes CASSPGRLADEQFF. The chain combines TRBV5-6 with TRBJ2-1; TRBD2 agrees at 7 bases. Germline V gives CDR1 SGHDT, CDR2 YYEEEE. CDR3 length: 14 amino acids. J lost 8 bases, V lost 4 bases, and 9 bases had no gene match.